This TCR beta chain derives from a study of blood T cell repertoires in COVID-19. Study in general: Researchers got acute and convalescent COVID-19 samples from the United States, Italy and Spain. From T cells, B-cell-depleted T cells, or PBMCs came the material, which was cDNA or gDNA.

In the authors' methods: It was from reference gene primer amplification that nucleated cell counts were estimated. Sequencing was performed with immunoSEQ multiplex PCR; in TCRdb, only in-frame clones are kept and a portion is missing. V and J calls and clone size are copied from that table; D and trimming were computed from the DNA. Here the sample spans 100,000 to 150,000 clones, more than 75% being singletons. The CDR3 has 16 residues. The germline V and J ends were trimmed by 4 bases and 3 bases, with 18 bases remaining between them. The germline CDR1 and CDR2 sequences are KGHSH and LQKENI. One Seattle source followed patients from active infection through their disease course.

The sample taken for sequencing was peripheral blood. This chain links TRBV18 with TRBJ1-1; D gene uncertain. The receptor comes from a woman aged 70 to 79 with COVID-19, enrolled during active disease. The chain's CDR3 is CASSRDLRETDTEAFF. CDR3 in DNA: TGTGCCAGCTCACGGGATTTAAGGGAGACGGACACTGAAGCTTTCTTT.